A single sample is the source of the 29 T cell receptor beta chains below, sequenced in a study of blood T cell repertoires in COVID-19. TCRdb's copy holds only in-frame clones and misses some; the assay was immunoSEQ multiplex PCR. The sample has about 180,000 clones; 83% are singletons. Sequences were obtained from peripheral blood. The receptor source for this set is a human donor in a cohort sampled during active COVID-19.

The CDR3 DNA sequence: TGCGCCAGCAGCTTAACAGGGAGCTCCTACAATGAGCAGTTCTTC. Translation: CASSLTGSSYNEQFF. This chain uses TRBV5-1 with TRBJ2-1; a weak D match, TRBD1 (6 bases). The V end lost 2 bases, the J end lost 0 bases, and 9 bases lay between the germline ends. Germline CDR1 reads SGHRS; CDR2 reads YFSETQ. CDR3 length equals 15 residues.

CDR3 DNA: TGTGCCAGCAGTTTTAGGGTGGGGTCTACAGGTCTGTACTTC. Its protein is CASSFRVGSTGLYF. The chain recombines TRBV27 with TRBJ2-7, with TRBD1 as a possible D gene (5 bases). Germline CDR1 reads MNHEY; CDR2 reads SMNVEV (reference sequence). Trimming left V 3 bases short and J 12 bases short, with 21 bases between. The CDR3 is 14 amino acids.

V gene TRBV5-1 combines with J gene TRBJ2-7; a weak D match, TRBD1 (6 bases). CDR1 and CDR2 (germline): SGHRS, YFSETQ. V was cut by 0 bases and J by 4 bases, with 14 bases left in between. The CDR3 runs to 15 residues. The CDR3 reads CASSLVGGKYYEQYF. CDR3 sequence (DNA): TGCGCCAGCAGCTTGGTAGGGGGAAAGTATTACGAGCAGTACTTC.

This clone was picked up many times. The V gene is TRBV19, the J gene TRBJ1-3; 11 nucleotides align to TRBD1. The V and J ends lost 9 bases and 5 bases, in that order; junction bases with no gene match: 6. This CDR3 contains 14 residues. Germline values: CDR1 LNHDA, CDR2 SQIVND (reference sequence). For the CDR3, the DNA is TGTGCCAGCGGACAGGGGGCCGATAGAAACACCATATATTTT. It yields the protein CASGQGADRNTIYF.

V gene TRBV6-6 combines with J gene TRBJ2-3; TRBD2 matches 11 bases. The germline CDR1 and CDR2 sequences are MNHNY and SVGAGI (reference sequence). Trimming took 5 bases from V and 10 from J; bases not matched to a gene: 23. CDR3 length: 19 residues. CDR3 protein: CASSPLVAGGQARTLAQYF. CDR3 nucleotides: TGTGCCAGCAGTCCCCTGGTAGCGGGAGGGCAAGCACGCACGTTGGCGCAGTATTTT.

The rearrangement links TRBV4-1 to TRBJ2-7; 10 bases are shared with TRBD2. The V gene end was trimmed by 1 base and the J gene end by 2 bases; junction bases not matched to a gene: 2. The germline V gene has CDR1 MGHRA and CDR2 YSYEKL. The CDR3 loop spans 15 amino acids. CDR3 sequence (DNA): TGCGCCAGCAGCCAAGGGACTAGCGGTACCTACGAGCAGTACTTC. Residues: CASSQGTSGTYEQYF.

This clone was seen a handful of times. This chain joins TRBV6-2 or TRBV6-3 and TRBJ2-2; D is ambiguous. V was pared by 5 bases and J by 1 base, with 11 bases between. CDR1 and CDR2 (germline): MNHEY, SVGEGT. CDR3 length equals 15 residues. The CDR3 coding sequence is TGTGCCAGCAGTCCAAATCGACAGAACACCGGGGAGCTGTTTTTT. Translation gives CASSPNRQNTGELFF.

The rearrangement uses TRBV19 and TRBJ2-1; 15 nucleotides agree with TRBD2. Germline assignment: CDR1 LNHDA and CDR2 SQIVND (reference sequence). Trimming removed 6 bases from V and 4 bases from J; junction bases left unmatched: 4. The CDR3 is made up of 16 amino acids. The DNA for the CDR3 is TGTGCCAGTAGCTGGACTAGCGGGAGGGGGTACAATGAGCAGTTCTTC. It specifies CASSWTSGRGYNEQFF.

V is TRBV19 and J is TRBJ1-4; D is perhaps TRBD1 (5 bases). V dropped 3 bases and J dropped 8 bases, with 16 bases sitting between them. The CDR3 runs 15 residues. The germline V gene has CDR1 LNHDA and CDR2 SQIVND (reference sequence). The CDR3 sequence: CASSIFGGLNEKLFF. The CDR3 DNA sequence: TGTGCCAGTAGTATTTTCGGGGGTTTAAACGAAAAACTGTTTTTT.

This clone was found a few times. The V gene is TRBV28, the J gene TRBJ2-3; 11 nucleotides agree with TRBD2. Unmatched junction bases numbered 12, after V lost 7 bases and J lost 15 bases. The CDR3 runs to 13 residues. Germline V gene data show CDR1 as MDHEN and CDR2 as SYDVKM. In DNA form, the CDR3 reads TGTGCCAGCACCCCTCTAACTAGCGGGAGAGGTTATTTT. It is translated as CASTPLTSGRGYF.

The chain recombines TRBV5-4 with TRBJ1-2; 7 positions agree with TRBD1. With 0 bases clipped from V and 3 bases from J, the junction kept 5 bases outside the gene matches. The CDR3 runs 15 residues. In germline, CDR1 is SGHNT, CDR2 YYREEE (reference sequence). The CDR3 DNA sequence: TGTGCCAGCAGCTTGGGACAGGGAAGGGACTATGGCTACACCTTC. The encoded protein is CASSLGQGRDYGYTF.

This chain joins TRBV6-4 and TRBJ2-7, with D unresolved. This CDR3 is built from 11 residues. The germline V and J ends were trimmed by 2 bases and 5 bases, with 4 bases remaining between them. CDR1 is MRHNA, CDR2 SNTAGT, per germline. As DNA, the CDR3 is TGTGCCAGCAGTGACACGGACGAGCAGTACTTC. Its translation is CASSDTDEQYF.

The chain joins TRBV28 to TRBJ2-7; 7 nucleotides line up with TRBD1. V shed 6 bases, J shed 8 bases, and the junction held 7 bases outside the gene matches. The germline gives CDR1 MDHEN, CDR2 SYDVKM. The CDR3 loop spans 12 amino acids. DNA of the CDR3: TGTGCCAGCAGGTTAGGGGGCACTAAGCAGTACTTC. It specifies CASRLGGTKQYF.

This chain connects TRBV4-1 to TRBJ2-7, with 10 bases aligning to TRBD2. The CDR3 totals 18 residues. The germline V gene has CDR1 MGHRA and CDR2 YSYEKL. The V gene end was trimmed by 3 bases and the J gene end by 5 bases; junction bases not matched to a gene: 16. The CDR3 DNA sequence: TGCGCCAGCAGCCAGGCTCCCCTGGCTGAGCGGGGGGGAAACGAGCAGTACTTC. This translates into CASSQAPLAERGGNEQYF.

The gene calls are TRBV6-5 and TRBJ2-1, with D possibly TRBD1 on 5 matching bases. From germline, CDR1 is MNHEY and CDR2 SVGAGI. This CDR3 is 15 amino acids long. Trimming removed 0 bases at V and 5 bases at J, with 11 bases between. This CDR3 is CASSYSIQGHNEQFF. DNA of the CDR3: TGTGCCAGCAGTTACTCGATCCAGGGCCACAATGAGCAGTTCTTC.

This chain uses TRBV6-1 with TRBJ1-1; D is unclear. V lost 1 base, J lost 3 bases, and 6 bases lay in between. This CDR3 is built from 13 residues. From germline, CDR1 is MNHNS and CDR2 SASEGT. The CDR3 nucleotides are TGTGCCAGCAGTGAAGTAGCAGACACTGAAGCTTTCTTT. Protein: CASSEVADTEAFF.

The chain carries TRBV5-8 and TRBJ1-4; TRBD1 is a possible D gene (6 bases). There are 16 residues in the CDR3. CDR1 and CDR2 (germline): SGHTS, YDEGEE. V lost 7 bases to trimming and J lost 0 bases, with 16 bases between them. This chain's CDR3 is CASHNGQLATNEKLFF. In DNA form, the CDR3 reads TGTGCCAGCCACAATGGACAGCTTGCAACTAATGAAAAACTGTTTTTT.

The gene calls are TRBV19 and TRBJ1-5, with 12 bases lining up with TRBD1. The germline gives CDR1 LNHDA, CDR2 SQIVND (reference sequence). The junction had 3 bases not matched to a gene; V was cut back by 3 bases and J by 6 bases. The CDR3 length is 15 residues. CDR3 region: CASSMRDRGLQPQHF. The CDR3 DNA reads TGTGCCAGTAGTATGAGGGACAGGGGGCTTCAGCCCCAGCATTTT.

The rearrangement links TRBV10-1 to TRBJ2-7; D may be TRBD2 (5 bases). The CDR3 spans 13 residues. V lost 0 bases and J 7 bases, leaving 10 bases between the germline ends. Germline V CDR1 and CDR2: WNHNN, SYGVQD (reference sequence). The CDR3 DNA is TGCGCCAGCAGTGAGTCTACCTCGGGGGAGCAGTACTTC. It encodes CASSESTSGEQYF.

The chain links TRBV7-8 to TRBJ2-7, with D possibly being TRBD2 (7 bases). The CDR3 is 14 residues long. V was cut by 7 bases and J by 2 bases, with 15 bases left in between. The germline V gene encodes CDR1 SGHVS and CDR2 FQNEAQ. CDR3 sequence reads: CASTSEGGAYEQYF. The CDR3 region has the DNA TGTGCCAGCACCTCAGAGGGGGGGGCCTACGAGCAGTACTTC.

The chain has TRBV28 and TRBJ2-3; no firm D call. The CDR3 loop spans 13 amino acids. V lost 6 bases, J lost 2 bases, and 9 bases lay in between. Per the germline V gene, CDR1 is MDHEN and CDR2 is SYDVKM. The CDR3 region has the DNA TGTGCCAGCAGCTCCCTTAACACAGATACGCAGTATTTT. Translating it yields CASSSLNTDTQYF.

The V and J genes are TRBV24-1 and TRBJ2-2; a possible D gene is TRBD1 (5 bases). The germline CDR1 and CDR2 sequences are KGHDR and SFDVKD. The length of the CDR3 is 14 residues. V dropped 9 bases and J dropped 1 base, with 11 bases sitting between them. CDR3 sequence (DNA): TGTGCCACCGGATCTGACAGGAACACCGGGGAGCTGTTTTTT. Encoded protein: CATGSDRNTGELFF.

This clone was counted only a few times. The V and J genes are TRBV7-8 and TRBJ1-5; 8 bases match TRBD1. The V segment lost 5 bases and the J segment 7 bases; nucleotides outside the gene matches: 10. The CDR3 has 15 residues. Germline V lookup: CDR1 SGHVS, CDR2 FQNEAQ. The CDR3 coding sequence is TGTGCCAGCAGCGCCCAGGGGGCTGGACGGCAGCCCCAGCATTTT. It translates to CASSAQGAGRQPQHF.

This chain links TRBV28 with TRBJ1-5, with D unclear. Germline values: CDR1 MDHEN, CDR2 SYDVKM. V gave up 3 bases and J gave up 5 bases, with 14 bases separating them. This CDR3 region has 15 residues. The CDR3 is CASSLSSVEDQPQHF. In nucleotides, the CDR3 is TGTGCCAGCAGTTTGTCTTCGGTGGAGGATCAGCCCCAGCATTTT.

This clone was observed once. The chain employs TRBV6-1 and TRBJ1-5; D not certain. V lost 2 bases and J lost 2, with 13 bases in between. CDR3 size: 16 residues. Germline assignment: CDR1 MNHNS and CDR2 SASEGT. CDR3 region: CASSEISGWGNQPQHF. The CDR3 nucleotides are TGTGCCAGCAGTGAAATATCGGGTTGGGGCAATCAGCCCCAGCATTTT.

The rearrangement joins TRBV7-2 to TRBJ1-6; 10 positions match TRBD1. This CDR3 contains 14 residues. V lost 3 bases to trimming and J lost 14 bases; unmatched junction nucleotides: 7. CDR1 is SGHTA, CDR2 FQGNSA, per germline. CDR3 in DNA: TGTGCCAGCAGCTTCGGACAGGGGGAGAGGGCCCTCCACTTT. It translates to CASSFGQGERALHF.

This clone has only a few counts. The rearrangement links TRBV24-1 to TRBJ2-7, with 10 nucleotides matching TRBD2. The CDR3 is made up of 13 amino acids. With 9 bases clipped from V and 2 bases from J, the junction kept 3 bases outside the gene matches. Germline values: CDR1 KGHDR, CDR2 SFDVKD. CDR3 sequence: CATGGLAPYEQYF. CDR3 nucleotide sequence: TGTGCCACCGGGGGACTAGCGCCCTACGAGCAGTACTTC.

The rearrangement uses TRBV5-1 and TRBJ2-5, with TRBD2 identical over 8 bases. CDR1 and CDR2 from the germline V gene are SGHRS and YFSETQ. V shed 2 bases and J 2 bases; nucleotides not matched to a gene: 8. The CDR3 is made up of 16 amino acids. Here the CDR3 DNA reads TGCGCCAGCAGCTTCTTACTAGCGGTACTACAAGAGACCCAGTACTTC. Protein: CASSFLLAVLQETQYF.

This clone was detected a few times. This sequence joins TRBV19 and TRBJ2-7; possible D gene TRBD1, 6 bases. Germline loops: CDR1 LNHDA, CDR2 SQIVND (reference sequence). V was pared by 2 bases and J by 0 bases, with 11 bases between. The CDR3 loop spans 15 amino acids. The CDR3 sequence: CASSISTGNSYEQYF. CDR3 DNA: TGTGCCAGTAGTATATCGACAGGTAACTCCTACGAGCAGTACTTC.